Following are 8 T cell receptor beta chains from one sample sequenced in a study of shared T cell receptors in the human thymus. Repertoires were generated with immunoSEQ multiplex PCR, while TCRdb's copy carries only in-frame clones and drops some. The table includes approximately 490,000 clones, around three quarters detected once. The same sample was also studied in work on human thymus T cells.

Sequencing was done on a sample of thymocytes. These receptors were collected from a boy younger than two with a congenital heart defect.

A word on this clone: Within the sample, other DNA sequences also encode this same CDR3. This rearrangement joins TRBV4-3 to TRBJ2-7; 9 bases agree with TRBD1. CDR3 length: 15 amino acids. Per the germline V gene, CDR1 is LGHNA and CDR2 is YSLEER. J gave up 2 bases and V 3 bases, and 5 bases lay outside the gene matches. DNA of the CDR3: TGCGCCAGCAGCCAGGAGAGACAGGGGGCCTACGAGCAGTACTTC. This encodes CASSQERQGAYEQYF.

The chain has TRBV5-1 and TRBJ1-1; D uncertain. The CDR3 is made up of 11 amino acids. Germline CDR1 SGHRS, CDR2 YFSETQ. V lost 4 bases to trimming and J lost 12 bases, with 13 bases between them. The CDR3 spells CASSRRERPFF. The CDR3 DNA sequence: TGCGCCAGCAGCAGAAGGGAGCGGCCTTTCTTT.

Written as DNA, the CDR3 is TGTGCCAGCAGCCCTAAGAGGGCCGCGGGAGGGCAAGAGACCCAGTACTTC. Translating gives CASSPKRAAGGQETQYF. The rearrangement joins TRBV9 to TRBJ2-5; 9 bases are shared with TRBD2. The CDR3 is 17 residues long. Germline loops: CDR1 SGDLS, CDR2 YYNGEE. Trimming removed 4 bases from V and 2 bases from J; junction bases left unmatched: 12.

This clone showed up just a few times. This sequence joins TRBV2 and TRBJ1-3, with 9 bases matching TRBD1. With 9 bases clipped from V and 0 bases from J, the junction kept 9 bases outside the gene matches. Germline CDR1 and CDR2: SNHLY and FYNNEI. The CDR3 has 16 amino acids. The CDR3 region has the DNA TGTGCCAGGCGGGACAGGGAGGCCCGCTCTGGAAACACCATATATTTT. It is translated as CARRDREARSGNTIYF.

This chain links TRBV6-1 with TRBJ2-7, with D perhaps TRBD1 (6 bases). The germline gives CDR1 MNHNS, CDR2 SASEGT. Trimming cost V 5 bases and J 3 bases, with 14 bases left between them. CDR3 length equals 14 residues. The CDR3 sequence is CASSPTTGGYEQYF. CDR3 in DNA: TGTGCCAGCAGTCCCACGACAGGTGGCTACGAGCAGTACTTC.

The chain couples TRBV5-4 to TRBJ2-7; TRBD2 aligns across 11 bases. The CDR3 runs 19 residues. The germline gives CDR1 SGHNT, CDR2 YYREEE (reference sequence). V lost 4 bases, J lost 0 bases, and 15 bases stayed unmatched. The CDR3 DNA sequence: TGTGCCAGCAGCCTCGGCCGACTAGCGGGACCCGAAAGCTCCTACGAGCAGTACTTC. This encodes CASSLGRLAGPESSYEQYF.

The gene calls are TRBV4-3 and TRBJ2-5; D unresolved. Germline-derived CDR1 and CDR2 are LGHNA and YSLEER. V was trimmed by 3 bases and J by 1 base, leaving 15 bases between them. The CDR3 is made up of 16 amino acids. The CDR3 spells CASSHKTSAAQETQYF. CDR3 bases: TGCGCCAGCAGCCACAAGACGTCGGCGGCCCAAGAGACCCAGTACTTC.

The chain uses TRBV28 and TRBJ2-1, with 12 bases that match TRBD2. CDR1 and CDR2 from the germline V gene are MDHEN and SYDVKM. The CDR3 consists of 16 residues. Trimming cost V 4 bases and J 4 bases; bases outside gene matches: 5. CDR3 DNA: TGTGCCAGCAGTTCTAGCGGGAGGGCAGGTTACAATGAGCAGTTCTTC. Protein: CASSSSGRAGYNEQFF.